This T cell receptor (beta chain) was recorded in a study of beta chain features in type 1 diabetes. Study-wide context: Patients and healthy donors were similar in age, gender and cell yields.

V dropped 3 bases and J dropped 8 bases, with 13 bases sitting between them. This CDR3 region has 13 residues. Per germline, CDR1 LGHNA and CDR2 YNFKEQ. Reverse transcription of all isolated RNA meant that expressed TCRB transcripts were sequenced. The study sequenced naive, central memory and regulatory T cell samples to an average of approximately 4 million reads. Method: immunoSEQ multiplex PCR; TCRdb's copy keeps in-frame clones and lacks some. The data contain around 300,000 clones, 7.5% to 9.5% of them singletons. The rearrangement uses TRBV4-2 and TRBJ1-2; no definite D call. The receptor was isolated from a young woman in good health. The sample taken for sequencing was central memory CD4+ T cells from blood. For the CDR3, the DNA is TGTGCCAGCAGCCACATGGACCCCCTCGGCTACACCTTC. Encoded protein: CASSHMDPLGYTF.